Listed below are T cell receptor beta chains from one sample, sequenced in a study of blood T cell repertoires in COVID-19. Assay: immunoSEQ multiplex PCR; the TCRdb copy retains only in-frame clones and omits some. This sample has about 110,000 clones; 75% to 85% occur once, and the top ten carry 6.2%. Sequencing input: peripheral blood. The receptor source for this set is a man older than 75 with COVID-19, enrolled during active disease. Both conserved end residues are trimmed from each CDR3.

v_gene	j_gene	CDR3aa
TRBV2	TRBJ1-4	ASRGTGNLREKLF
TRBV5-1	TRBJ2-7	ASSLGGASYEQY
TRBV19	TRBJ1-1	ASSRQGSTEAF
TRBV27	TRBJ2-3	ASSPITRATDTQY
TRBV18	TRBJ2-1	ASSRGLAGAGEQF
TRBV2	TRBJ2-1	ASRGNSYNEQF
TRBV3-1/TRBV3-2	TRBJ1-4	ASSRTGANEKLF
TRBV2	TRBJ1-2	ASSRDRDTNYGYT
TRBV7-9	TRBJ1-2	ASSPSMGTGYGYT
TRBV21-1	TRBJ2-3	ASSKSGASTDTQY
TRBV28	TRBJ1-5	ASSFPPFDPGGYQPQH
TRBV7-9	TRBJ1-6	ASKVTRNSPLH
TRBV4-1	TRBJ1-5	ASSLSETGVSNQPQH
TRBV6-2/TRBV6-3	TRBJ2-1	ASSYEREFYNEQF
TRBV28	TRBJ1-5	ASSLVASEGNQPQH
TRBV5-6	TRBJ2-7	ASSLIRGSYEQY
TRBV11-2	TRBJ2-7	ASSLVASGSSYEQY
TRBV6-6	TRBJ1-6	ASTSGQGHYNSPLH
TRBV2	TRBJ1-6	ASSREGSSPLH
TRBV24-1	TRBJ1-5	ATSDGGWGNQPQH
TRBV19	TRBJ2-7	ASSFGLSYEQY
TRBV6-5	TRBJ2-7	ASSYSLAGGYEQY
TRBV19	TRBJ2-6	ASTASSGANVLT
TRBV6-4	TRBJ2-3	ASSPTSGTDTQY
TRBV5-1	TRBJ1-2	ASSLTPGDYGYT
TRBV5-5	TRBJ2-5	ASSFDWDRYETQY